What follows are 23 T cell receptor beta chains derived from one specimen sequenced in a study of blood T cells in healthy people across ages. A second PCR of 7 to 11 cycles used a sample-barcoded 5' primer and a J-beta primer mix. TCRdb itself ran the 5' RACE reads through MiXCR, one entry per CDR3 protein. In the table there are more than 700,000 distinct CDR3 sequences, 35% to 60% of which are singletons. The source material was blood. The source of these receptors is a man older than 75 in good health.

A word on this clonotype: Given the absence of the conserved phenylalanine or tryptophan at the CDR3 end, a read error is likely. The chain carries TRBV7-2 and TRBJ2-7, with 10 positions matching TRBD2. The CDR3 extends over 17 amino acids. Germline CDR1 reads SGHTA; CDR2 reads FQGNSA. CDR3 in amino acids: CASSLDPSGSPFHEQYS. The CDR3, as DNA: TGTGCCAGCAGTTTAGACCCTAGCGGGAGCCCCTTCCACGAGCAGTACTCC.

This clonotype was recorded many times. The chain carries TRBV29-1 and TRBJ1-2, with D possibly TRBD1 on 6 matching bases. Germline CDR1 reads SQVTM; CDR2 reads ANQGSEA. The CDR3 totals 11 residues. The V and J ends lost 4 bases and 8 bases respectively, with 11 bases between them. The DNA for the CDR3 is TGCAGCGTTGTACAGGGACAAGGCTACACCTTC. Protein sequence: CSVVQGQGYTF.

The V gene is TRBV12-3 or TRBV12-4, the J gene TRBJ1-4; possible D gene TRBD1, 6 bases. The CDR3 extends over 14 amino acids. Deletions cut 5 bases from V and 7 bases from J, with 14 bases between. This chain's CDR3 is CASSLTGLSEKLFF. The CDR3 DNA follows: TGTGCCAGCAGTCTTACAGGGTTATCTGAAAAACTGTTTTTT.

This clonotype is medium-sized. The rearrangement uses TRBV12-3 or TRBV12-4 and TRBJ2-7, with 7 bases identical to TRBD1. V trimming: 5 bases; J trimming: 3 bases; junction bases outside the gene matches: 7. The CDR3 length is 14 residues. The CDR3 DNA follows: TGTGCCAGCAGTCCACCGGGACAGTACTACGAGCAGTACTTC. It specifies CASSPPGQYYEQYF.

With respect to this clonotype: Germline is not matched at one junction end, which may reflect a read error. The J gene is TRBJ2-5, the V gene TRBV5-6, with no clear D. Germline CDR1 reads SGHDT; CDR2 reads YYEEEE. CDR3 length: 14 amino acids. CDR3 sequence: CASSLDVRYDEQYF. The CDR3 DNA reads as TGCGCCAGCAGCTTGGATGTGCGGTACGATGAGCAGTACTTC.

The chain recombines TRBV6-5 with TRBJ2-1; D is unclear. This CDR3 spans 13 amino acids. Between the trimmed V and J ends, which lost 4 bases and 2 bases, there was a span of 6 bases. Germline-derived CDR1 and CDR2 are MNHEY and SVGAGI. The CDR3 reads CASSSSTYNEQFF. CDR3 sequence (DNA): TGTGCCAGCAGTTCCTCTACCTACAATGAGCAGTTCTTC.

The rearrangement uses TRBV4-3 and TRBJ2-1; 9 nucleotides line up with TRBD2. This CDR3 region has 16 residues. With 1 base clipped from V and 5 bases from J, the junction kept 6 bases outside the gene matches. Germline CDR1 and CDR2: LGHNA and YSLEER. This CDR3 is CASSQAGRLADNEQFF. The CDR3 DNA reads TGCGCCAGCAGCCAAGCCGGACGACTAGCGGACAATGAGCAGTTCTTC.

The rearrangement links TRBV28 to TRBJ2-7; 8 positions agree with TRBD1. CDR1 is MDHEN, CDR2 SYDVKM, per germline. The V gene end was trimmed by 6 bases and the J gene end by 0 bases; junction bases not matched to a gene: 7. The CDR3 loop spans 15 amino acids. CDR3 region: CASSVPQGASYEQYF. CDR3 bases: TGTGCCAGCAGCGTTCCTCAGGGGGCCTCCTACGAGCAGTACTTC.

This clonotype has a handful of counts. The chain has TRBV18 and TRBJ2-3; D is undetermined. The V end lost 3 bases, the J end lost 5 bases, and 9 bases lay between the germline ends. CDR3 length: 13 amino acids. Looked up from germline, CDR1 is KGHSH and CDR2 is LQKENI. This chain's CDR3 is CASSPLMEDTQYF. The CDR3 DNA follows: TGTGCCAGCTCACCCCTGATGGAAGATACGCAGTATTTT.

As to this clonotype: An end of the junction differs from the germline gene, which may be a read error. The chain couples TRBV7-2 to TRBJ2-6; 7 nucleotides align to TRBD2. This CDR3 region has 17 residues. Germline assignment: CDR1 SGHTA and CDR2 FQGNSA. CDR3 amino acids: CASSLAGGSSGANVPTF. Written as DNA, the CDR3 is TGTGCCAGCAGCTTAGCGGGAGGGAGCTCTGGGGCCAACGTCCCGACTTTC. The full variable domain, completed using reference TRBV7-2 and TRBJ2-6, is GAGVSQSPSNKVTEKGKDVELRCDPISGHTALYWYRQSLGQGLEFLIYFQGNSAPDKSGLPSDRFSAERTGGSVSTLTIQRTQQEDSAVYLCASSLAGGSSGANVPTFGAGSRLTVL.

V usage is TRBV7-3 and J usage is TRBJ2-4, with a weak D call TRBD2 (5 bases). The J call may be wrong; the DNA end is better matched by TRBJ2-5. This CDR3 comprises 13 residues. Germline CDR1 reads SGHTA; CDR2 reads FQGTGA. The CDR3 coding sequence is TGTGCCAGCAGCACCACTAGAACGGAGACCCAGTACTTC. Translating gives CASSTTRTETQYF.

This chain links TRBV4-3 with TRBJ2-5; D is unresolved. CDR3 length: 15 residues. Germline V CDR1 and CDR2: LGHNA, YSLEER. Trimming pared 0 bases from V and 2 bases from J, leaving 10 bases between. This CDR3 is CASSQDRAPQETQYF. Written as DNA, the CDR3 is TGCGCCAGCAGCCAAGATCGGGCCCCACAAGAGACCCAGTACTTC.

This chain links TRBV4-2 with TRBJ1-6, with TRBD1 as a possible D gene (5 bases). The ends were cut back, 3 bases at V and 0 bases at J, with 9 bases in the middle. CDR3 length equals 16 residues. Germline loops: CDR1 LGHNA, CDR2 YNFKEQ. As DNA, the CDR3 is TGTGCCAGCAGCCAGTGGGGGAGCTCCTATAATTCACCCCTCCACTTT. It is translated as CASSQWGSSYNSPLHF.

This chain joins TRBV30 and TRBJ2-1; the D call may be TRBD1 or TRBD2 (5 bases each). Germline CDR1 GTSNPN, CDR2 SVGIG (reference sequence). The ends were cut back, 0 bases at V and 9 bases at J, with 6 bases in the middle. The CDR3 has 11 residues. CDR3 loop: CAWSVGTEQFF. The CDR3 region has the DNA TGTGCCTGGAGTGTGGGGACTGAGCAGTTCTTC.

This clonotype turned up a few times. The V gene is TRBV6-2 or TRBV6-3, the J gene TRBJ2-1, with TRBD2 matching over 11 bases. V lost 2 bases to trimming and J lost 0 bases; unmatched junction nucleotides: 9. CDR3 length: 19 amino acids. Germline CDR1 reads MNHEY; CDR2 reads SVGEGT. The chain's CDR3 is CASSYVALAGVSSYNEQFF. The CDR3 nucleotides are TGTGCCAGCAGTTACGTTGCACTAGCGGGAGTAAGCTCCTACAATGAGCAGTTCTTC.

CDR3 nucleotide sequence: TGTGCCAGCAGAATAGCGGGAGGCAATGAGCAGTTCTTC. Its translation is CASRIAGGNEQFF. J is TRBJ2-1 and V is TRBV28, with 10 nucleotides matching TRBD2. The V and J ends lost 6 bases and 6 bases, in that order; junction bases with no gene match: 2. The germline gives CDR1 MDHEN, CDR2 SYDVKM. The CDR3 length is 13 residues.

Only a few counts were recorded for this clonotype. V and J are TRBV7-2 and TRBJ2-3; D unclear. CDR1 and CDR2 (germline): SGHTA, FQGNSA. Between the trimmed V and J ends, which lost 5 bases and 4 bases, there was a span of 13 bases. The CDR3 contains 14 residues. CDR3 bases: TGTGCCAGCAGCCTGGTCGGGTTGGCAGATACGCAGTATTTT. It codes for CASSLVGLADTQYF.

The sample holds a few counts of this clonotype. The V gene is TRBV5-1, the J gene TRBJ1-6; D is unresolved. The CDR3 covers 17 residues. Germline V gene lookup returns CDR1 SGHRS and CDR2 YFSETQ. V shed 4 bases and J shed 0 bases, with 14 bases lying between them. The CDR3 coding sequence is TGCGCCAGCAGCCCGGACGGGTCCAGCTCCTATAATTCACCCCTCCACTTT. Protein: CASSPDGSSSYNSPLHF. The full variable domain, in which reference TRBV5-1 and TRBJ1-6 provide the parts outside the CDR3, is KAGVTQTPRYLIKTRGQQVTLSCSPISGHRSVSWYQQTPGQGLQFLFEYFSETQRNKGNFPGRFSGRQFSNSRSEMNVSTLELGDSALYLCASSPDGSSSYNSPLHFGNGTRLTVT.

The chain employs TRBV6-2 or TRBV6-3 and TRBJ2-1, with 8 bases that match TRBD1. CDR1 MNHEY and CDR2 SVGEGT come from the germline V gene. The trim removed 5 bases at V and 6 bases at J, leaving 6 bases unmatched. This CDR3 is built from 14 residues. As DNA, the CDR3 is TGTGCCAGCAGTGACAGGGGCGGCTTCAATGAGCAGTTCTTC. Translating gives CASSDRGGFNEQFF.

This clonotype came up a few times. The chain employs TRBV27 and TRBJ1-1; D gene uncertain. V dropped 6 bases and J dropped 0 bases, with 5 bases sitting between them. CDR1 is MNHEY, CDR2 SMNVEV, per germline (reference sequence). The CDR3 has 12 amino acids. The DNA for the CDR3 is TGTGCCAGCAGCACCATGAACACTGAAGCTTTCTTT. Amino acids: CASSTMNTEAFF.

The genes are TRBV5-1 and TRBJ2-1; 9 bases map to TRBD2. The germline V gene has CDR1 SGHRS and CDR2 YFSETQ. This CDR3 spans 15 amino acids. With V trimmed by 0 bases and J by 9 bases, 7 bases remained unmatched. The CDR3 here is CASSLDLAGTSEQFF. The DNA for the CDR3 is TGCGCCAGCAGCTTGGACCTAGCGGGGACCAGTGAGCAGTTCTTC.

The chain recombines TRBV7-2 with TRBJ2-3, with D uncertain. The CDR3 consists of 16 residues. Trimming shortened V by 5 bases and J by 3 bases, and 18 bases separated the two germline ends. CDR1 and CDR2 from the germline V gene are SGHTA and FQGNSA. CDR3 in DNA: TGTGCCAGCAGCCCGACACCGGCCCCTGGAACAGATACGCAGTATTTT. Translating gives CASSPTPAPGTDTQYF.

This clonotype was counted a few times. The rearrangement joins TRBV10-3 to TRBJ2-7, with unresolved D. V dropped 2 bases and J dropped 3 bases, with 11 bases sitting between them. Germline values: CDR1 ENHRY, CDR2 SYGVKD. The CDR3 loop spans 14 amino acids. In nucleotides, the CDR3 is TGTGCCATCAGTGAGAATGGGGAAAACTACGAGCAGTACTTC. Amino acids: CAISENGENYEQYF.